The rows below give T cell receptor beta chains drawn from one sample of a study of T cell changes during pregnancy in multiple sclerosis. Only in-frame clones appear in the TCRdb table, and some are missing; sequencing was by immunoSEQ multiplex PCR. The sample yields 55,000 or so clones, over 80% seen once. Sequences were derived from CD4+ T cells from peripheral blood mononuclear cells, sampled in the first trimester of pregnancy. The receptors shown here come from a female donor with multiple sclerosis, enrolled in a pregnancy study. Each CDR3 is given with its conserved first and last residue. The D gene is left open where the match is weak. Rows may omit the clone size; those that give it use once, few, many or a size class.

clone size: NA; J gene: TRBJ1-5; V gene: TRBV7-2; D gene: TRBD1; CDR3 protein: CASSPQGAGNQPQHF; CDR3 DNA: TGTGCCAGCAGCCCGCAGGGGGCGGGCAATCAGCCCCAGCATTTT
clone size: NA; J gene: TRBJ2-7; V gene: TRBV2; D gene: NA; CDR3 protein: CASSQGLSSYEQYF; CDR3 DNA: TGTGCCAGCAGCCAGGGACTTAGCTCCTACGAGCAGTACTTC
clone size: NA; J gene: TRBJ2-1; V gene: TRBV29-1; D gene: NA; CDR3 protein: CSVPGLTSNEQFF; CDR3 DNA: TGCAGCGTCCCGGGACTCACATCCAATGAGCAGTTCTTC
clone size: NA; J gene: TRBJ2-5; V gene: TRBV9; D gene: NA; CDR3 protein: CASSVGSGGGETQYF; CDR3 DNA: TGTGCCAGCAGCGTAGGTTCCGGGGGAGGAGAGACCCAGTACTTC
clone size: few; J gene: TRBJ2-7; V gene: TRBV5-6; D gene: NA; CDR3 protein: CASSSVYEQYF; CDR3 DNA: TGTGCCAGCAGCTCCGTCTACGAGCAGTACTTC
clone size: NA; J gene: TRBJ2-7; V gene: TRBV9; D gene: TRBD2; CDR3 protein: CASSVRAGVDEQYF; CDR3 DNA: TGTGCCAGCAGCGTCAGAGCGGGAGTCGACGAGCAGTACTTC
clone size: NA; J gene: TRBJ1-2; V gene: TRBV6-5; D gene: NA; CDR3 protein: CASSLGANYGYTF; CDR3 DNA: TGTGCCAGCAGTCTGGGAGCTAACTATGGCTACACCTTC
clone size: NA; J gene: TRBJ1-4; V gene: TRBV28; D gene: NA; CDR3 protein: CASSFFQGTRSEKLFF; CDR3 DNA: TGTGCCAGCAGTTTTTTCCAGGGGACACGGAGTGAAAAACTGTTTTTT
clone size: NA; J gene: TRBJ2-1; V gene: TRBV14; D gene: NA; CDR3 protein: CASSHAGDEQFF; CDR3 DNA: TGTGCCAGCAGCCATGCAGGCGATGAGCAGTTCTTC
clone size: NA; J gene: TRBJ1-3; V gene: TRBV28; D gene: NA; CDR3 protein: CASSLSKSGNTIYF; CDR3 DNA: TGTGCCAGCAGTCTGAGTAAATCTGGAAACACCATATATTTT
clone size: NA; J gene: TRBJ2-7; V gene: TRBV30; D gene: TRBD1; CDR3 protein: CAGSGTGSEQYF; CDR3 DNA: TGTGCCGGATCCGGGACAGGGAGCGAGCAGTACTTC
clone size: NA; J gene: TRBJ1-3; V gene: TRBV6-1; D gene: NA; CDR3 protein: CASSEQGQSGNTIYF; CDR3 DNA: TGTGCCAGCAGTGAACAGGGGCAATCTGGAAACACCATATATTTT
clone size: NA; J gene: TRBJ1-6; V gene: TRBV14; D gene: NA; CDR3 protein: CASSPHTGTNSPLHF; CDR3 DNA: TGTGCCAGCAGCCCTCATACAGGGACAAATTCACCCCTCCACTTT
clone size: NA; J gene: TRBJ1-2; V gene: TRBV7-2; D gene: TRBD1; CDR3 protein: CASSSGQGSYGYTF; CDR3 DNA: TGTGCCAGCAGCTCGGGACAGGGGAGTTATGGCTACACCTTC
clone size: NA; J gene: TRBJ2-1; V gene: TRBV10-3; D gene: NA; CDR3 protein: CAISDPGWGSLHEQFF; CDR3 DNA: TGTGCCATCAGTGACCCCGGGTGGGGCTCCCTCCATGAGCAGTTCTTC
clone size: NA; J gene: TRBJ2-1; V gene: TRBV19; D gene: TRBD2; CDR3 protein: CASSIGQLAGSSNEQFF; CDR3 DNA: TGTGCCAGTAGTATTGGCCAACTAGCGGGGTCCTCAAATGAGCAGTTCTTC
clone size: NA; J gene: TRBJ1-2; V gene: TRBV6-5; D gene: TRBD1; CDR3 protein: CASSYSTGTAIGYTF; CDR3 DNA: TGTGCCAGCAGTTACTCGACAGGGACCGCTATAGGCTACACCTTC
clone size: NA; J gene: TRBJ1-1; V gene: TRBV29-1; D gene: NA; CDR3 protein: CSVGVEGAGNTEAFF; CDR3 DNA: TGCAGCGTTGGGGTAGAGGGAGCAGGGAACACTGAAGCTTTCTTT
clone size: NA; J gene: TRBJ1-2; V gene: TRBV4-3; D gene: NA; CDR3 protein: CASSRKGGDWDGYTF; CDR3 DNA: TGCGCCAGCAGCCGAAAAGGGGGGGATTGGGATGGCTACACCTTC
clone size: NA; J gene: TRBJ2-5; V gene: TRBV5-1; D gene: NA; CDR3 protein: CASSLVPQETQYF; CDR3 DNA: TGCGCCAGCAGCTTGGTTCCGCAAGAGACCCAGTACTTC
clone size: NA; J gene: TRBJ2-5; V gene: TRBV18; D gene: NA; CDR3 protein: CASSAGLRETQYF; CDR3 DNA: TGTGCCAGCTCAGCGGGGCTGCGGGAGACCCAGTACTTC
clone size: once; J gene: TRBJ1-5; V gene: TRBV18; D gene: NA; CDR3 protein: CASSPNTRSNQPQHF; CDR3 DNA: TGTGCCAGCTCACCAAACACACGTAGCAATCAGCCCCAGCATTTT